These T cell receptor beta chains were read from a single sample in a study of beta chain features in type 1 diabetes. Clones were sequenced by immunoSEQ multiplex PCR, and TCRdb holds only the in-frame ones, with some missing. The data show some 240,000 clones, 16% seen once. The sequencing sample was made of naive CD4+ T cells from blood. The source is a man aged 25-40 years with type 1 diabetes. CDR3s include the opening cysteine and the closing phenylalanine or tryptophan. The D gene is left open where the match is weak. Clone size is not always given. Where it is, it says once, few, many or a class for expanded clones.

D: -; V: TRBV18; J: TRBJ2-7; size: -; CDR3: CASSPPVQLYEQYF; DNA: TGTGCCAGCTCACCACCGGTACAGCTCTACGAGCAGTACTTC
D: TRBD1; V: TRBV29-1; J: TRBJ2-1; size: few; CDR3: CSVADRIYNEQFF; DNA: TGCAGCGTGGCGGACAGGATTTACAATGAGCAGTTCTTC
D: TRBD1; V: TRBV30; J: TRBJ1-2; size: -; CDR3: CAWKGQTYGYTF; DNA: TGTGCCTGGAAGGGACAGACCTATGGCTACACCTTC
D: -; V: TRBV2; J: TRBJ1-1; size: few; CDR3: CASSEGTGRTNTEAFF; DNA: TGTGCCAGCAGTGAAGGAACAGGGAGAACGAACACTGAAGCTTTCTTT
D: TRBD1; V: TRBV29-1; J: TRBJ1-1; size: few; CDR3: CSVGQGRTEAFF; DNA: TGCAGCGTTGGACAGGGTAGAACTGAAGCTTTCTTT
D: -; V: TRBV18; J: TRBJ2-7; size: few; CDR3: CASSPAGDEQYF; DNA: TGTGCCAGCTCACCGGCAGGGGACGAGCAGTACTTC
D: TRBD1; V: TRBV28; J: TRBJ1-2; size: -; CDR3: CASSTGDYGYTF; DNA: TGTGCCAGCAGTACAGGGGACTATGGCTACACCTTC
D: TRBD2; V: TRBV7-2; J: TRBJ2-7; size: -; CDR3: CASSLGTSGSGQYF; DNA: TGTGCCAGCAGCTTAGGGACTAGCGGGAGTGGGCAGTACTTC
D: TRBD1; V: TRBV30; J: TRBJ1-2; size: -; CDR3: CAWSGAGTEYGYTF; DNA: TGTGCCTGGAGCGGGGCCGGGACAGAATATGGCTACACCTTC
D: TRBD2; V: TRBV7-9; J: TRBJ2-1; size: -; CDR3: CASSPSGLAYNEQFF; DNA: TGTGCCAGCAGCCCTTCGGGACTAGCTTACAATGAGCAGTTCTTC
D: -; V: TRBV9; J: TRBJ2-1; size: few; CDR3: CASSPPAGSYNEQFF; DNA: TGTGCCAGCAGCCCCCCCGCCGGGAGCTACAATGAGCAGTTCTTC
D: -; V: TRBV5-1; J: TRBJ2-5; size: few; CDR3: CASSARTSRETQYF; DNA: TGCGCCAGCAGCGCCAGGACGTCTAGAGAGACCCAGTACTTC
D: -; V: TRBV7-2; J: TRBJ1-5; size: -; CDR3: CASTPLSGRHQPQHF; DNA: TGTGCCAGCACACCCCTATCAGGGAGGCATCAGCCCCAGCATTTT
D: -; V: TRBV15; J: TRBJ2-5; size: few; CDR3: CATSRDRAGPGTQYF; DNA: TGTGCCACCAGCAGAGATCGGGCAGGGCCGGGGACCCAGTACTTC
D: -; V: TRBV30; J: TRBJ1-2; size: few; CDR3: CAWRDRNYGYTF; DNA: TGTGCCTGGAGAGACAGAAACTATGGCTACACCTTC
D: -; V: TRBV30; J: TRBJ1-1; size: -; CDR3: CAWSPRLGNTEAFF; DNA: TGTGCCTGGAGTCCCAGGTTGGGGAACACTGAAGCTTTCTTT
D: -; V: TRBV18; J: TRBJ2-5; size: -; CDR3: CASSPPAEQETQYF; DNA: TGTGCCAGCTCACCACCGGCAGAACAAGAGACCCAGTACTTC
D: -; V: TRBV4-1; J: TRBJ1-4; size: -; CDR3: CASSQEVSRGKLFF; DNA: TGCGCCAGCAGCCAAGAAGTAAGCCGAGGAAAACTGTTTTTT
D: -; V: TRBV5-1; J: TRBJ2-5; size: -; CDR3: CASSLGSGDQETQYF; DNA: TGCGCCAGCAGCTTGGGTTCGGGGGACCAAGAGACCCAGTACTTC
D: TRBD2; V: TRBV10-1; J: TRBJ2-7; size: -; CDR3: CASSDTSGPSYEQYF; DNA: TGCGCCAGCAGTGATACTAGCGGGCCCTCCTACGAGCAGTACTTC
D: TRBD1; V: TRBV5-1; J: TRBJ2-1; size: -; CDR3: CASSRTSPGQGNEQFF; DNA: TGCGCCAGCAGCCGAACGTCGCCGGGACAGGGGAATGAGCAGTTCTTC
D: -; V: TRBV27; J: TRBJ2-5; size: -; CDR3: CASSLQANLPPGYF; DNA: TGTGCCAGCAGTTTGCAGGCCAATTTGCCCCCAGGGTACTTC
D: TRBD1; V: TRBV6-5; J: TRBJ2-5; size: -; CDR3: CASSYSGTGLETQYF; DNA: TGTGCCAGCAGTTACTCGGGGACAGGGTTAGAGACCCAGTACTTC
D: -; V: TRBV9; J: TRBJ2-6; size: -; CDR3: CASSVELRGSGANVLTF; DNA: TGTGCCAGCAGCGTAGAATTACGCGGCTCTGGGGCCAACGTCCTGACTTTC
D: TRBD1; V: TRBV5-1; J: TRBJ2-3; size: few; CDR3: CASSLERGRDTQYF; DNA: TGCGCCAGCAGCTTGGAAAGGGGGCGAGATACGCAGTATTTT
D: TRBD2; V: TRBV30; J: TRBJ2-7; size: few; CDR3: CAWTSGGSYEQYF; DNA: TGTGCCTGGACTAGCGGGGGCTCCTACGAGCAGTACTTC
D: -; V: TRBV29-1; J: TRBJ1-2; size: -; CDR3: CSVEDRRLPGGYTF; DNA: TGCAGCGTTGAAGATCGAAGGCTCCCCGGTGGCTACACCTTC
D: -; V: TRBV28; J: TRBJ2-7; size: few; CDR3: CASRHGTEDYEQYF; DNA: TGTGCCAGCAGACACGGGACGGAGGACTACGAGCAGTACTTC
D: -; V: TRBV29-1; J: TRBJ1-3; size: few; CDR3: CSVQRGSGNTIYF; DNA: TGCAGCGTGCAAAGGGGGTCTGGAAACACCATATATTTT
D: TRBD2; V: TRBV18; J: TRBJ2-7; size: -; CDR3: CASSPGLADYEQYF; DNA: TGTGCCAGCTCACCAGGACTAGCGGACTACGAGCAGTACTTC
D: -; V: TRBV7-9; J: TRBJ2-1; size: -; CDR3: CASSLGTGSYNEQFF; DNA: TGTGCCAGCAGCTTAGGCACGGGCTCCTACAATGAGCAGTTCTTC
D: -; V: TRBV15; J: TRBJ2-7; size: -; CDR3: CATSRPGLSGYEQYF; DNA: TGTGCCACCAGCAGACCTGGGCTGTCCGGCTACGAGCAGTACTTC
D: -; V: TRBV19; J: TRBJ2-4; size: few; CDR3: CASSIIGGTAKNIQYF; DNA: TGTGCCAGTAGTATAATTGGCGGGACAGCCAAAAACATTCAGTACTTC
D: TRBD1; V: TRBV4-1; J: TRBJ2-5; size: few; CDR3: CASSHGQGALETQYF; DNA: TGCGCCAGCAGCCATGGACAGGGGGCGCTGGAGACCCAGTACTTC
D: -; V: TRBV7-9; J: TRBJ2-7; size: -; CDR3: CASSPRGLVQDEQYF; DNA: TGTGCCAGCAGCCCCAGAGGCCTAGTACAGGACGAGCAGTACTTC
D: -; V: TRBV14; J: TRBJ2-7; size: -; CDR3: CASSHKSDYEQYF; DNA: TGTGCCAGCAGCCATAAGTCGGACTACGAGCAGTACTTC
D: -; V: TRBV13; J: TRBJ1-2; size: -; CDR3: CASSLGRQSYGYTF; DNA: TGTGCCAGCAGCTTAGGCCGACAGTCCTATGGCTACACCTTC